This T cell receptor (beta chain) came from a study of neurological immune-mediated disorders. Study results and limitations: Patients with HTLV-1-associated myelopathy had the highest level of TCR clonal expansion, whereas patients with multiple sclerosis had the lowest level, falling beneath the level found in healthy controls.

This clonotype was counted at least ten times. Its antigen remains unknown. With 10-nucleotide random UMIs, 5'RACE was used to make the cDNA. TCRdb independently ran MiXCR on the 5' RACE reads; one entry per CDR3 protein. The repertoire holds fewer than 40,000 distinct CDR3 sequences, with 13% as singletons. The CDR3 is 16 amino acids. With 6 bases clipped from V and 2 bases from J, the junction kept 9 bases outside the gene matches. CDR1 and CDR2 (germline): MNHEY, SVGEGT. As to time point: technical triplicate 2. Sorted libraries came from around 990,000 CD4+ or CD8+ T cells. The specimen was CD4+ T cells from blood. This chain links TRBV6-2 or TRBV6-3 with TRBJ2-3, with 9 positions matching TRBD2. The source is a female donor with HTLV-1-associated myelopathy (HAM/TSP). The CDR3 DNA follows: TGTGCCAGCAGCACCGTGGAGCGGGGGGTCACAGATACGCAGTATTTT. Translated, it gives CASSTVERGVTDTQYF.